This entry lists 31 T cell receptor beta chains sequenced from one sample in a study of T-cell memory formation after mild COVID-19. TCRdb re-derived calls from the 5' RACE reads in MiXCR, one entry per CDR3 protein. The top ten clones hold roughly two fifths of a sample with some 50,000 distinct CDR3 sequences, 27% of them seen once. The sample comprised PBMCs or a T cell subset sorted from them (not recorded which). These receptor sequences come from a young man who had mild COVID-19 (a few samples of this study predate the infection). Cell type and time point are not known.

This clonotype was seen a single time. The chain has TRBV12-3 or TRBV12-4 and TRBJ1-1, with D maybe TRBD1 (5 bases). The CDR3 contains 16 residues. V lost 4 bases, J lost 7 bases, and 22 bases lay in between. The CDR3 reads CASSSPDQGDKGEAFF. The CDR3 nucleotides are TGTGCCAGCAGTTCCCCGGACCAGGGAGACAAGGGTGAAGCTTTCTTT.

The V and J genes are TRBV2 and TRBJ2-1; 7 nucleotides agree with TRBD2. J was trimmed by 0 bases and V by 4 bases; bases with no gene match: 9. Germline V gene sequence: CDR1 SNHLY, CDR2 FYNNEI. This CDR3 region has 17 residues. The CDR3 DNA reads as TGTGCCAGCAGTGTGGAGGTGGGGGGGAGCTCCTACAATGAGCAGTTCTTC. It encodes CASSVEVGGSSYNEQFF.

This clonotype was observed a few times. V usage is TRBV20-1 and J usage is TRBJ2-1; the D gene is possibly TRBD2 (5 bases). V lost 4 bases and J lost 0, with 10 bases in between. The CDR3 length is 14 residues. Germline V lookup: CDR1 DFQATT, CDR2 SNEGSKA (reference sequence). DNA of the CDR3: TGCAGTGCTATCGGGGAGAGCTCCTACAATGAGCAGTTCTTC. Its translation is CSAIGESSYNEQFF.

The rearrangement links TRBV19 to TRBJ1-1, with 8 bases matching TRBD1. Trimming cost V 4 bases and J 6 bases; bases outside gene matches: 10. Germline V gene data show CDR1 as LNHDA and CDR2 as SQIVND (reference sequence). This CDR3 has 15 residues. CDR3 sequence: CASSSPGTGTAEAFF. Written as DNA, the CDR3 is TGTGCCAGTAGTAGCCCAGGGACAGGAACGGCTGAAGCTTTCTTT.

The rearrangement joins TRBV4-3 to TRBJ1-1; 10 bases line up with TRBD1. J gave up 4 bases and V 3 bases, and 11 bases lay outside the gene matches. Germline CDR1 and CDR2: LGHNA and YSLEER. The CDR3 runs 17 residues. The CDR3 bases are TGCGCCAGCAGCCAGACTAGGTACCGGGACAGGGGCACTGAAGCTTTCTTT. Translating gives CASSQTRYRDRGTEAFF.

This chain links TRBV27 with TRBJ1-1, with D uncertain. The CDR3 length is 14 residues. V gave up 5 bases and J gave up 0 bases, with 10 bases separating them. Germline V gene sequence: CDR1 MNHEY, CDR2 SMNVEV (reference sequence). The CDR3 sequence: CASSPSGMNTEAFF. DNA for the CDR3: TGTGCCAGCAGTCCCTCGGGCATGAACACTGAAGCTTTCTTT.

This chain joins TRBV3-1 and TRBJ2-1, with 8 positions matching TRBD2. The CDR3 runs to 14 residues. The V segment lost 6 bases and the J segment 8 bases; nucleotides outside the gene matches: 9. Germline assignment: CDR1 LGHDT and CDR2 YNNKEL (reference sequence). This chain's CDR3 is CASRPGGLGDEQFF. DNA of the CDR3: TGTGCCAGCAGGCCGGGGGGGCTTGGTGATGAGCAGTTCTTC.

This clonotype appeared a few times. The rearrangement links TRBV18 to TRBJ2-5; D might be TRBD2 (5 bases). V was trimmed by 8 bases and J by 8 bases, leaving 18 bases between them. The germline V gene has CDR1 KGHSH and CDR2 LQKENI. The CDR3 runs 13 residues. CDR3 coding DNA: TGTGCCAGCGCCCCGCGACCCCGGGATACCCAGTACTTC. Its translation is CASAPRPRDTQYF.

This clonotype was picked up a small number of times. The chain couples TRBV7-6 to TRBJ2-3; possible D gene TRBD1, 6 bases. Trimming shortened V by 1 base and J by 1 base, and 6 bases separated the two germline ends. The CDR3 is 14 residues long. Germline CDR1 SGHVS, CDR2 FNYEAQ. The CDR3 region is CASSLGTGTDTQYF. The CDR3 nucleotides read TGTGCCAGCAGCTTAGGGACAGGCACAGATACGCAGTATTTT.

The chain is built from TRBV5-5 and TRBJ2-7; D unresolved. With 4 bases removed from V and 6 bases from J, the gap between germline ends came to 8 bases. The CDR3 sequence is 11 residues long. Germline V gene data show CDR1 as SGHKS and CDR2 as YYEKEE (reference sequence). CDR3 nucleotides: TGTGCCAGCAGCACCCTAATCGAGCAGTACTTC. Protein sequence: CASSTLIEQYF.

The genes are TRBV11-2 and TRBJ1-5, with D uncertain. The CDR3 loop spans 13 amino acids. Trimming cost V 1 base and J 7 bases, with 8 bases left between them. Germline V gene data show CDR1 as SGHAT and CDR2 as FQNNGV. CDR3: CASSLGLGQPQHF. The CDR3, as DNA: TGTGCCAGCAGCTTAGGCCTGGGGCAGCCCCAGCATTTT.

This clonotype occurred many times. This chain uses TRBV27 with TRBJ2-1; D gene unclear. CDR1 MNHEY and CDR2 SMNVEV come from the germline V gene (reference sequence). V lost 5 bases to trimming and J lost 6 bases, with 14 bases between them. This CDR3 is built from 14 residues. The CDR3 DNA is TGTGCCAGCAGTCGAGGTAGCACGATCAATGAGCAGTTCTTC. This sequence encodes CASSRGSTINEQFF.

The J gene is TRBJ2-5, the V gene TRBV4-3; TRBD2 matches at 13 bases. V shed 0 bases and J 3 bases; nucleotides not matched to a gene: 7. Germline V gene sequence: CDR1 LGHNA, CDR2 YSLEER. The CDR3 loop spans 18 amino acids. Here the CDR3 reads CASSQDRLAGGRKETQYF. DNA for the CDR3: TGCGCCAGCAGCCAAGATCGACTAGCGGGGGGAAGGAAAGAGACCCAGTACTTC.

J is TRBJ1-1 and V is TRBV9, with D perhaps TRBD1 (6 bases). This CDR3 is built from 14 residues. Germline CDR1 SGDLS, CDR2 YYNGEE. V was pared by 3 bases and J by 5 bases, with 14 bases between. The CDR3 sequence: CASSAGGEGTEAFF. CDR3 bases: TGTGCCAGCAGCGCGGGGGGCGAGGGGACTGAAGCTTTCTTT.

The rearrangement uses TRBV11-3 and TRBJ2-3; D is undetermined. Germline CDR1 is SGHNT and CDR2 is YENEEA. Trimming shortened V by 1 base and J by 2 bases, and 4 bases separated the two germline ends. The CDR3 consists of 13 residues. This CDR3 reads CASSLVYTDTQYF. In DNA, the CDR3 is TGTGCCAGCAGCTTAGTGTACACAGATACGCAGTATTTT.

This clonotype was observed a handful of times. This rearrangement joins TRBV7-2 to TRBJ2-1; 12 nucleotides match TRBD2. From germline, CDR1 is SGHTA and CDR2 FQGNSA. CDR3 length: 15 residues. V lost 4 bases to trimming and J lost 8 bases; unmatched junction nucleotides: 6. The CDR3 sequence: CASSSSGGAIDEQFF. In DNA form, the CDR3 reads TGTGCCAGCAGCTCTAGCGGGGGGGCCATCGATGAGCAGTTCTTC.

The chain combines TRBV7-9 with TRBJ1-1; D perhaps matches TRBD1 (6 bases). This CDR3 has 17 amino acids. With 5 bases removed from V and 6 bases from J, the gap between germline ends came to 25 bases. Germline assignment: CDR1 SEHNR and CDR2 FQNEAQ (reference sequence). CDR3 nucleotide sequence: TGTGCCAGCAGCCTATCCACTGCTCTTACAGGGTACCCTGAAGCTTTCTTT. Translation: CASSLSTALTGYPEAFF.

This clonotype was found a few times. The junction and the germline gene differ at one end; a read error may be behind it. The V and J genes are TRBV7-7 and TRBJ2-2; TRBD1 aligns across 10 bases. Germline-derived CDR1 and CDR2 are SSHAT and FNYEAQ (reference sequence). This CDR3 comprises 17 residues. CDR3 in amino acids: CASSPRPGTGVTGELFF. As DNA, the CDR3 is TGTGCTAGCAGCCCGAGGCCCGGGACAGGGGTGACCGGGGAGCTGTTTTTT.

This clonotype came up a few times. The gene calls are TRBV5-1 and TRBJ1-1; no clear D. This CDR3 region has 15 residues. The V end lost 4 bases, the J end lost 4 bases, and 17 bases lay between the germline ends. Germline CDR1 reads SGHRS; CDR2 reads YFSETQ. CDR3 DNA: TGCGCCAGCAGCCAAGGAGCAGAAGTAAGCACTGAAGCTTTCTTT. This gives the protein CASSQGAEVSTEAFF.

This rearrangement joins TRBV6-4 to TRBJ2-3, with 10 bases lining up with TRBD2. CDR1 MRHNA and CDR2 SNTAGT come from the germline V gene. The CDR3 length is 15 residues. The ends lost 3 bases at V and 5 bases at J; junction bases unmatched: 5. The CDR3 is CASSELAGEIDTQYF. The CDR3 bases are TGTGCCAGCAGTGAGCTAGCGGGGGAGATAGATACGCAGTATTTT.

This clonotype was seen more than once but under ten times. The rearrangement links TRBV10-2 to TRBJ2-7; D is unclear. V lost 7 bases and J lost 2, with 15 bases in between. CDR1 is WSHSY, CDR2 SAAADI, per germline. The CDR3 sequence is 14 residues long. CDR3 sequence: CASTEVISTYEQYF. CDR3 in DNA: TGCGCCAGCACCGAGGTGATTTCCACCTACGAGCAGTACTTC.

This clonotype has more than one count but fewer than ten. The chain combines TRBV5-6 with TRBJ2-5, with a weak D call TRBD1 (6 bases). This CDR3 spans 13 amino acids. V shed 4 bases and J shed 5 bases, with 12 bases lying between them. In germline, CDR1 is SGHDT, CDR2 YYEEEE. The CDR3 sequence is CASSTAGDETQYF. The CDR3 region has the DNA TGTGCCAGCAGCACAGCAGGGGACGAGACCCAGTACTTC. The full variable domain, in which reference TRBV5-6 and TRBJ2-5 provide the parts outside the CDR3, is DAGVTQSPTHLIKTRGQQVTLRCSPKSGHDTVSWYQQALGQGPQFIFQYYEEEERQRGNFPDRFSGHQFPNYSSELNVNALLLGDSALYLCASSTAGDETQYFGPGTRLLVL.

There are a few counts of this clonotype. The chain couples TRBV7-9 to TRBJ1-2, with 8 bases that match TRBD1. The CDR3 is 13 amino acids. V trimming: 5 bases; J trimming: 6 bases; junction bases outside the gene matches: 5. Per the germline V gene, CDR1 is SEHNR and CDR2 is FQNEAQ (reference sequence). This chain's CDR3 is CASSKDRDDGYTF. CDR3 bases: TGTGCCAGCAGCAAGGACAGGGACGATGGCTACACCTTC.

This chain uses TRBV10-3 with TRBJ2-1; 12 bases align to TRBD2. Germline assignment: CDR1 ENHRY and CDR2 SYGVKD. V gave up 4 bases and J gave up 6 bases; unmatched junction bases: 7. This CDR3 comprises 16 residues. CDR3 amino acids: CAISALTSGGLNEQFF. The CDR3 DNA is TGTGCCATCAGTGCCTTGACTAGCGGGGGCCTCAATGAGCAGTTCTTC.

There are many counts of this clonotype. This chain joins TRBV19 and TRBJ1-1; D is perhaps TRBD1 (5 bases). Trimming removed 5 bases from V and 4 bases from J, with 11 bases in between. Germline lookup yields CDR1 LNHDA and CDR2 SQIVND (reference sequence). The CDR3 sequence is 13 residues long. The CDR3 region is CASSPQGPTEAFF. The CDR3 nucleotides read TGTGCCAGTAGTCCCCAGGGCCCCACTGAAGCTTTCTTT.

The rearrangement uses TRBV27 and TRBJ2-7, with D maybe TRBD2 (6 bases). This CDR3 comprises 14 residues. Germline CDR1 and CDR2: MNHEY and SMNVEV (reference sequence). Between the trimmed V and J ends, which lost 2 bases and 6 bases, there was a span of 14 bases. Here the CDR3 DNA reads TGTGCCAGCAGTTTAGGGGGGACCAAGGTCGAGCAGTACTTC. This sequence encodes CASSLGGTKVEQYF.

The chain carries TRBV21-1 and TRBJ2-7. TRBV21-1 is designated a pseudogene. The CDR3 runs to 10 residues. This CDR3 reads CASNAYEQYF. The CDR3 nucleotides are TGTGCCAGCAACGCCTACGAGCAGTACTTC.

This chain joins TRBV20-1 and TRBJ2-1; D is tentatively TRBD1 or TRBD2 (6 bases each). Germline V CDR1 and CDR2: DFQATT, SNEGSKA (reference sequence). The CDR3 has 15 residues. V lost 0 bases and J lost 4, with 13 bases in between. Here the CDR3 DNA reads TGCAGTGCTAGAGATCGGGGGCGGTGGTACAATGAGCAGTTCTTC. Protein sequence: CSARDRGRWYNEQFF.

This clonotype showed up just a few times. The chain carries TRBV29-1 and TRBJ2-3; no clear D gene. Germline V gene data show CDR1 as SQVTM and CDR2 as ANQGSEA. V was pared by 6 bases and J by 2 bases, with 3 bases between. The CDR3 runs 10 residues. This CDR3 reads CSVYTDTQYF. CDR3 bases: TGCAGCGTCTACACAGATACGCAGTATTTT.

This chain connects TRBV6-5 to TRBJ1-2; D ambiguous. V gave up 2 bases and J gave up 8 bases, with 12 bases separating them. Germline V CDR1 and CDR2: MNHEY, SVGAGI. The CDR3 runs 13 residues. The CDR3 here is CASSYSLKAGYTF. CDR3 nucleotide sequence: TGTGCCAGCAGTTACAGCCTAAAGGCGGGCTACACCTTC.

CDR3 sequence: CASSQDTSGGAGEQFF. CDR3 DNA sequence: TGCGCCAGCAGCCAAGATACTAGCGGGGGGGCCGGAGAGCAGTTCTTC. The V call is TRBV4-3, the J call TRBJ2-1; 13 positions agree with TRBD2. The CDR3 is 16 amino acids. Trimming at V came to 0 bases and at J to 10 bases, leaving 6 bases not matched to a gene. CDR1 LGHNA and CDR2 YSLEER come from the germline V gene.